A selection of T cell receptor beta chains follows, all from one sample in a study of OX40 agonist ivuxolimab in advanced cancers. Sequenced by immunoSEQ multiplex PCR; TCRdb stores in-frame clones only, minus some. Of just under 75,000 clones listed, about 94% are singletons. The sequences come from CD4+ or CD8+ T cells sorted from blood, collected in a trial of the OX40 agonist ivuxolimab. The receptors were sampled from an adult with an advanced solid tumor such as melanoma, head and neck, liver or kidney cancer. Both conserved end residues are part of each CDR3. A D gene is named only where the DNA matches it firmly. Some rows mark clone size as missing; the rest say once, few, many or name a class of expanded clone.

d_call: TRBD1
j_call: TRBJ1-5
v_call: TRBV5-8
clone_size: .
cdr3_nt: TGTGCCAGCACCCAGAAACAGGGGTTAAGCAATCAGCCCCAGCATTTT
cdr3_aa: CASTQKQGLSNQPQHF

d_call: .
j_call: TRBJ2-7
v_call: TRBV5-4
clone_size: .
cdr3_nt: TGTGCCAGCAGCTTGGGCCGCCAGACTGATCTGTACGAGCAGTACTTC
cdr3_aa: CASSLGRQTDLYEQYF

d_call: .
j_call: TRBJ2-7
v_call: TRBV10-3
clone_size: .
cdr3_nt: TGTGCCATCAGTGAAGGAGGGGCACAAGAGGAGCAGTACTTC
cdr3_aa: CAISEGGAQEEQYF

d_call: .
j_call: TRBJ2-3
v_call: TRBV2
clone_size: .
cdr3_nt: TGTGCCAGCAAGGTGGAAGGAGATACGCAGTATTTT
cdr3_aa: CASKVEGDTQYF

d_call: .
j_call: TRBJ2-1
v_call: TRBV6-5
clone_size: .
cdr3_nt: TGTGCCATCAAGGGGAGGTTTTTTGACAATGAGCAGTTCTTC
cdr3_aa: CAIKGRFFDNEQFF

d_call: .
j_call: TRBJ2-2
v_call: TRBV5-4
clone_size: once
cdr3_nt: TGTGCCAGCAGCTTGGTGAACACCGGGGAGCTGTTTTTT
cdr3_aa: CASSLVNTGELFF

d_call: .
j_call: TRBJ1-1
v_call: TRBV19
clone_size: few
cdr3_nt: TGTGCCAGTAGTATTTGGAAGAGGGAATCTAGTTCCGGAACTGAAGCTTTCTTT
cdr3_aa: CASSIWKRESSSGTEAFF

d_call: .
j_call: TRBJ1-5
v_call: TRBV14
clone_size: .
cdr3_nt: TGTGCCAGCAGCCAAGATACACGGCAGCCCCAGCATTTT
cdr3_aa: CASSQDTRQPQHF

d_call: .
j_call: TRBJ2-3
v_call: TRBV30
clone_size: .
cdr3_nt: TGTGCCTGGAGAGGCAGGGTCGCAGATACGCAGTATTTT
cdr3_aa: CAWRGRVADTQYF

d_call: .
j_call: TRBJ1-1
v_call: TRBV2
clone_size: .
cdr3_nt: TGTGCCAGCAGTGGAGTCAGTCGCACTGAAGCTTTCTTT
cdr3_aa: CASSGVSRTEAFF

d_call: .
j_call: TRBJ2-2
v_call: TRBV19
clone_size: once
cdr3_nt: TGTGCCAGTAGTCTAGCGTCAACGAACACCGGGGAGCTGTTTTTT
cdr3_aa: CASSLASTNTGELFF

d_call: .
j_call: TRBJ2-5
v_call: TRBV21-1
clone_size: .
cdr3_nt: TGTGCCAGCAGCAAAGAGGGACAGCAGGAAATCCAAGAGACCCAGTACTTC
cdr3_aa: CASSKEGQQEIQETQYF

d_call: TRBD2
j_call: TRBJ2-1
v_call: TRBV7-2
clone_size: .
cdr3_nt: TGTGCCAGCAGCTCTCCACCGGGACTAGGGGGTTACAATGAGCAGTTCTTC
cdr3_aa: CASSSPPGLGGYNEQFF

d_call: TRBD2
j_call: TRBJ2-3
v_call: TRBV5-1
clone_size: .
cdr3_nt: TGCGCCAGCAGCCAACCGGGACTAGCGGGACCTACAGATACGCAGTATTTT
cdr3_aa: CASSQPGLAGPTDTQYF

d_call: TRBD2
j_call: TRBJ2-1
v_call: TRBV7-2
clone_size: .
cdr3_nt: TGTGCCAGCAGTTCGGGACTAGCGGGATTGAATGAGCAGTTCTTC
cdr3_aa: CASSSGLAGLNEQFF

d_call: TRBD1
j_call: TRBJ2-1
v_call: TRBV7-9
clone_size: .
cdr3_nt: TGTGCCAGCAGCCCGACCGGGACAGGGTTGGGTGAGCAGTTCTTC
cdr3_aa: CASSPTGTGLGEQFF

d_call: .
j_call: TRBJ2-6
v_call: TRBV27
clone_size: .
cdr3_nt: TGTGCCAGCAGTTTGGGGCAGGCCAGCTCTGGGGCCAACGTCCTGACTTTC
cdr3_aa: CASSLGQASSGANVLTF